This T cell receptor beta chain is drawn from a study of shared clonotypes between healthy human individuals. V was trimmed by 7 bases and J by 12 bases, leaving 25 bases between them. The germline V gene has CDR1 MNHEY and CDR2 SMNVEV (reference sequence). This CDR3 has 15 amino acids. Some clones are missing from TCRdb's copy, which holds only in-frame ones; the method was immunoSEQ multiplex PCR. The sample consists of about 2.4 million clones, approximately 94% of them appearing once. The chain couples TRBV27 to TRBJ2-1; D could derive from TRBD1 or TRBD2 (7 bases each). The specimen sequenced was naive CD4+ T cells from PBMCs. The subset: CD45RA+ positively selected. The sequence was collected from a young man in good health. Some clones in this sample may be carry-over from other donors' samples. The chain's CDR3 is CASNLREGATRAQFF. CDR3 DNA: TGTGCCAGCAACTTGAGGGAGGGGGCAACTAGAGCGCAGTTCTTC.